This TCR beta chain derives from a study of cytomegalovirus exposure and HLA in healthy donors. Study information: The use of the same platform for the 120 or so validation repertoires and the 550 to 850 first-cohort repertoires was reported by a later analysis. Findings of the study overall: Associated with cytomegalovirus, according to the listing, were some 150 TCR beta chains. In vitro, three CMV-associated chains proved specific for CMV antigens. The study found most TCR sequences rare, yet found some public TCRs in many donors.

Germline V CDR1 and CDR2: MNHNS, SASEGT. J lost 1 base, V lost 2 bases, and 12 bases had no gene match. This CDR3 contains 18 residues. This table comes from immunoSEQ multiplex PCR, and its TCRdb copy is limited to in-frame clones, with some not included. The table records roughly 63,000 clones, 70% to 90% of them present only once. As for this clone: What it binds is unknown.

Specimen: PBMCs. The sequence derives from a woman between 18 and 29 years old in good health and CMV-seronegative. The V call is TRBV6-1, the J call TRBJ2-5, with 8 nucleotides matching TRBD2. This CDR3 is CASSEWGLVAGFQETQYF. As DNA, the CDR3 is TGTGCCAGCAGTGAATGGGGTTTAGTAGCGGGATTCCAAGAGACCCAGTACTTC.